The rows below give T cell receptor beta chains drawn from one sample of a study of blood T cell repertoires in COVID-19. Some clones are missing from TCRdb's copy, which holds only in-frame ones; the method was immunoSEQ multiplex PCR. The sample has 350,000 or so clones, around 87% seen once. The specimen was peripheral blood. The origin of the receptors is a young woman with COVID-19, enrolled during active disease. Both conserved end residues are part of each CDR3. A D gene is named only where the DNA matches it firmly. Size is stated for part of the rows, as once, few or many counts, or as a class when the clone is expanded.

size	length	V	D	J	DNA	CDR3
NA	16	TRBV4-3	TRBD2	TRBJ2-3	TGCGCCAGCAGCCAAGGATCGGGGGGGCGGCGAGATACGCAGTATTTT	CASSQGSGGRRDTQYF
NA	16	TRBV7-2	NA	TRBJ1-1	TGTGCCAGCAGCTTAGGGGGCCTACAGCCGAACACTGAAGCTTTCTTT	CASSLGGLQPNTEAFF
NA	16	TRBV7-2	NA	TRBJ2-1	TGTGCCAGCAGCTTTTTTCTAGCGTTATCGTACAATGAGCAGTTCTTC	CASSFFLALSYNEQFF
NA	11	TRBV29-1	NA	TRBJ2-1	TGCAGCGTCGAGAACTCCGAATTGCGGTTCTTC	CSVENSELRFF
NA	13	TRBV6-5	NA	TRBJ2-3	TGTGCCAGCAGCTCCCAGTACACAGATACGCAGTATTTT	CASSSQYTDTQYF
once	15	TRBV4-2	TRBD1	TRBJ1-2	TGTGCCAGCAGCCCCCGGGGGACAGGGGAGCATGGCTACACCTTC	CASSPRGTGEHGYTF
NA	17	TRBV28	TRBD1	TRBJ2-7	TGTGCCAGCAGTTTTACGGACAGGGCCTCAACAGACTACGAGCAGTACTTC	CASSFTDRASTDYEQYF
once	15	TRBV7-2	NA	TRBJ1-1	TGTGCCAGCAGCTTAAGGGGGACACGGAACACTGAAGCTTTCTTT	CASSLRGTRNTEAFF
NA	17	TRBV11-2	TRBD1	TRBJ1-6	TGTGCCAGCAGCTCCCCGCGTACAGGGGCCCTGAATTCACCCCTCCACTTT	CASSSPRTGALNSPLHF
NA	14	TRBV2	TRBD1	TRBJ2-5	TGTGCCAGCAGTGAAGGCAGGGGGAAGGAGACCCAGTACTTC	CASSEGRGKETQYF
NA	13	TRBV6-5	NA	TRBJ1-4	TGTGCCAGCAGTTACGACAGTTGTGAAAAACTGTTTTTT	CASSYDSCEKLFF
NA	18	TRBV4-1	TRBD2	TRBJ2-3	TGCGCCAGCAGCCCTCGACTAGCGGGAGAAGCAAGCACAGATACGCAGTATTTT	CASSPRLAGEASTDTQYF
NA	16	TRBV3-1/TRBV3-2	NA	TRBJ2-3	TGTGCCAGCAGCCAAGGGAGGGGTCATGCGGGAGATACGCAGTATTTT	CASSQGRGHAGDTQYF
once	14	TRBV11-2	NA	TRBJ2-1	TGTGCCAGCAGCCCCGACTTGAGCTACGGTGAGCAGTTCTTC	CASSPDLSYGEQFF
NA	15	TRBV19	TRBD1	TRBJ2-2	TGTGCCAGTAGTACCGCGGACAGGGCTTCCGGGGAGCTGTTTTTT	CASSTADRASGELFF
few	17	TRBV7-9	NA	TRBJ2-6	TGTGCCAGCAGCCATGACGGTCTAGGCTCTGGGGCCAACGTCCTGACTTTC	CASSHDGLGSGANVLTF
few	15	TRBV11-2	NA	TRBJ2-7	TGTGCCAGCAGCCCTAAGGGGATATCGTCCTACGAGCAGTACTTC	CASSPKGISSYEQYF
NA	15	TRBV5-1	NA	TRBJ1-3	TGCGCCAGCAGCCGGGGTGAAGCCTCTGGAAACACCATATATTTT	CASSRGEASGNTIYF
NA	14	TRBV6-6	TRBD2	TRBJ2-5	TGTGCCAGCAGTCTGGGACTAGCTCAAGAGACCCAGTACTTC	CASSLGLAQETQYF
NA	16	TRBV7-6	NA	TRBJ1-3	TGTGCCAGCAGCTTAGTTCGCACCGGCTCTGGAAACACCATATATTTT	CASSLVRTGSGNTIYF
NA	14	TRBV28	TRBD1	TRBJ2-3	TGTGCCAGCAGTTCCAGGGGGCGCACAGATACGCAGTATTTT	CASSSRGRTDTQYF
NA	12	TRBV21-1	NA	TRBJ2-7	TGTGCCAGCAGCAAGCGGGGGTACGAGCAGTACTTC	CASSKRGYEQYF
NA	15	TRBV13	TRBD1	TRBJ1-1	TGTGCCAGCAGGGACGGACAGGGGGCAGGAGCTGAAGCTTTCTTT	CASRDGQGAGAEAFF
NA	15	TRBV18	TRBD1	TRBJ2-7	TGTGCCAGCTCACCTGGGACAGCCGGCTACTACGAGCAGTACTTC	CASSPGTAGYYEQYF
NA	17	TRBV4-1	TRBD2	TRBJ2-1	TGCGCCAGCAGCCAAGAAGGGGTAGCGGGAGGGCCGGATGAGCAGTTCTTC	CASSQEGVAGGPDEQFF
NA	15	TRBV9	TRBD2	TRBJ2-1	TGTGCCAGCAGCGTCCTCCTAGCGGATGACAATGAGCAGTTCTTC	CASSVLLADDNEQFF
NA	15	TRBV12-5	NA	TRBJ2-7	TGTGCTAGTGTGCCGGCGGGCTTAGACTCCTACGAGCAGTACTTC	CASVPAGLDSYEQYF
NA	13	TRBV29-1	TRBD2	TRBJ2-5	TGCAGCGTTGTATTAGCGGGTAAAGAGACCCAGTACTTC	CSVVLAGKETQYF
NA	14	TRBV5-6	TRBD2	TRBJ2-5	TGTGCCAGCAGCTTGCCCGGGGGGCAAGAGACCCAGTACTTC	CASSLPGGQETQYF
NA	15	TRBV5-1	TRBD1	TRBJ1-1	TGCGCCAGCAGCGTGGGGGACAGGGCCATCACTGAAGCTTTCTTT	CASSVGDRAITEAFF
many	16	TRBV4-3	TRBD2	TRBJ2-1	TGCGCCAGCAGCCAAGGACTAGCGGGAGGGTACAATGAGCAGTTCTTC	CASSQGLAGGYNEQFF
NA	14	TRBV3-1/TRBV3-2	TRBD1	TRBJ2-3	TGTGCCAGCAGCCACGGACAGGGCGCAGATACGCAGTATTTT	CASSHGQGADTQYF
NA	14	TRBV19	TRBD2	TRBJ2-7	TGTGCCAGCACCCTTAGTAGCGGGACGTTCTTGGATCTCTTC	CASTLSSGTFLDLF
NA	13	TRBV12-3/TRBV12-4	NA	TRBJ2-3	TGTGCCAGCAGTTTAGGACAGTTGGATACGCAGTATTTT	CASSLGQLDTQYF
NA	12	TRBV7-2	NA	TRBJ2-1	TGTGCCAGCAGGACACTAGGCGATGAGCAGTTCTTC	CASRTLGDEQFF
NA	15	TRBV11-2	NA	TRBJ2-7	TGTGCCAGCAGCCTCGGGGGGCCTAGCTCCTACGAGCAGTACTTC	CASSLGGPSSYEQYF
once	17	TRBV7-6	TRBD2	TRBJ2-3	TGTGCCAGCAGCCCACGACTAGCAGATCCTAGCACAGATACGCAGTATTTT	CASSPRLADPSTDTQYF
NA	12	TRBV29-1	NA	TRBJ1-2	TGCAGCGTTGGTCAGGGCACCTATGGCTACACCTTC	CSVGQGTYGYTF
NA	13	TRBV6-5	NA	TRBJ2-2	TGTGCCATCCGCCGCAGGGAAACCGGGGAGCTGTTTTTT	CAIRRRETGELFF
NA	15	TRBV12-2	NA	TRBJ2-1	TGTGCAAGTCGCTCCGGGACTCCCGTTATCAATGAGCAGTTCTTC	CASRSGTPVINEQFF
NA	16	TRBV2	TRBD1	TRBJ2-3	TGTGCCAGCAGGGGAAGCCCGGGACAGGGGACAGATACGCAGTATTTT	CASRGSPGQGTDTQYF
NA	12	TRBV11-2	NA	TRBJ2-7	TGTGCCAGCAGCTTACGCGGGGACGAGCAGTACTTC	CASSLRGDEQYF
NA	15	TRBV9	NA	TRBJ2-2	TGTGCCAGCACCCCCCGAGGTGGAAGAACCGGGGAGCTGTTTTTT	CASTPRGGRTGELFF
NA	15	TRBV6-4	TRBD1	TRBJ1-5	TGTGCCAGCAGCGAACAGGGGGCTAGCAATCAGCCCCAGCATTTT	CASSEQGASNQPQHF
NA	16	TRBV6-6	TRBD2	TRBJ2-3	TGTGCCAGCAGTGGGGCTAGCGGGACTAGCACAGATACGCAGTATTTT	CASSGASGTSTDTQYF
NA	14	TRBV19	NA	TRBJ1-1	TGTGCCAGTAGTATCCAGCAGGAGAACACTGAAGCTTTCTTT	CASSIQQENTEAFF
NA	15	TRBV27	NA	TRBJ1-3	TGTGCCAGCAGTTCCCTGACATCGGCAGGAAACACCATATATTTT	CASSSLTSAGNTIYF
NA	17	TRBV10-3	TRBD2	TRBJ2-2	TGTGCCATCAGCCGACTAGCGGGAGGGCCTTCTTACGGGGAGCTGTTTTTT	CAISRLAGGPSYGELFF
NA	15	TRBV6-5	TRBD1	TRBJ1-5	TGTGCCAGCAGTTACTCGTCAGGGGGGAATCAGCCCCAGCATTTT	CASSYSSGGNQPQHF
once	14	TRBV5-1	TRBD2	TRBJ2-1	TGCGCCAGTTGGGAGGGGTCTACCTACAATGAGCAGTTCTTC	CASWEGSTYNEQFF
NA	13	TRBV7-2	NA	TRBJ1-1	TGTGCCAGCAGCTTAAGCCGACTTGGTGAAGCTTTCTTT	CASSLSRLGEAFF
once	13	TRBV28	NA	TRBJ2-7	TGTGCCAGCAGTCCGGGAAGGTTAATTCAGCAGTACTTC	CASSPGRLIQQYF
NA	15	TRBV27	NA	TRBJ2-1	TGTGCCAGCAGCCACCGACGGGGGTCATACAATGAGCAGTTCTTC	CASSHRRGSYNEQFF